Below, 28 T cell receptor beta chains from the same sample are listed, as sequenced in a study of blood T cell repertoires in COVID-19. Sequencing was performed with immunoSEQ multiplex PCR; in TCRdb, only in-frame clones are kept and a portion is missing. The repertoire consists of 200,000 to 300,000 clones, with approximately 78% occurring once and the leading ten covering around an eighth. Material: peripheral blood. The receptors were gathered from a woman aged 55-69 years with active or convalescent COVID-19.

The rearrangement links TRBV4-2 to TRBJ1-1; maybe TRBD1 (5 bases). Germline CDR1 reads LGHNA; CDR2 reads YNFKEQ. CDR3 size: 15 residues. V was clipped by 2 bases and J by 1 base, with 11 bases between them. CDR3: CASSQPGRGNTEAFF. Here the CDR3 DNA reads TGTGCCAGCAGCCAACCCGGGAGGGGGAACACTGAAGCTTTCTTT.

CDR3 loop: CASSLSQDYGYTF. In DNA form, the CDR3 reads TGTGCCAGCAGCTTGTCGCAGGACTATGGCTACACCTTC. The chain recombines TRBV7-9 with TRBJ1-2; unclear D gene. This CDR3 contains 13 residues. The V end lost 3 bases, the J end lost 3 bases, and 8 bases lay between the germline ends. Germline V lookup: CDR1 SEHNR, CDR2 FQNEAQ (reference sequence). Filled out from reference TRBV7-9 and TRBJ1-2, the complete variable domain reads DTGVSQNPRHKITKRGQNVTFRCDPISEHNRLYWYRQTLGQGPEFLTYFQNEAQLEKSRLLSDRFSAERPKGSFSTLEIQRTEQGDSAMYLCASSLSQDYGYTFGSGTRLTVV.

This clone was detected a few times. The chain recombines TRBV2 with TRBJ2-4, with a possible D match to TRBD1 (6 bases). CDR3 length equals 14 residues. Germline V gene data show CDR1 as SNHLY and CDR2 as FYNNEI. The V end lost 6 bases, the J end lost 2 bases, and 11 bases lay between the germline ends. CDR3 sequence: CASRATGPKNIQYF. Written as DNA, the CDR3 is TGTGCCAGCAGGGCCACAGGGCCCAAAAACATTCAGTACTTC.

The chain has TRBV5-1 and TRBJ2-3, with 9 nucleotides matching TRBD1. This CDR3 has 18 residues. Germline V gene data show CDR1 as SGHRS and CDR2 as YFSETQ. The V and J ends lost 4 bases and 4 bases, in that order; junction bases with no gene match: 16. The CDR3: CASSPTRDRVVWADTQYF. The CDR3 bases are TGCGCCAGCAGCCCGACCCGGGACAGGGTTGTTTGGGCAGATACGCAGTATTTT.

The chain has TRBV19 and TRBJ2-2, with 7 bases fitting TRBD1. With 5 bases clipped from V and 7 bases from J, the junction kept 10 bases outside the gene matches. The germline gives CDR1 LNHDA, CDR2 SQIVND (reference sequence). This CDR3 region has 15 residues. CDR3 nucleotides: TGTGCCAGTAGTCAAAGGGGGCGGCTCGGCGGGGAGCTGTTTTTT. Translation gives CASSQRGRLGGELFF.

In DNA form, the CDR3 reads TGCAGTGCTAATACAGGGTATGGCTACACCTTC. Encoded protein: CSANTGYGYTF. The rearrangement uses TRBV20-1 and TRBJ1-2, with D perhaps TRBD1 (6 bases). V was clipped by 4 bases and J by 5 bases, with 8 bases between them. CDR1 is DFQATT, CDR2 SNEGSKA, per germline (reference sequence). This CDR3 contains 11 residues.

The table lists this clone with a count of one. The rearrangement uses TRBV14 and TRBJ1-3; D is undetermined. Germline lookup yields CDR1 SGHDN and CDR2 FVKESK. The CDR3 covers 14 residues. The V end lost 1 base, the J end lost 3 bases, and 7 bases lay between the germline ends. CDR3 nucleotides: TGTGCCAGCAGCCAAGGTCTGTTTGGAAACACCATATATTTT. Amino acids: CASSQGLFGNTIYF. Full variable domain (remainder filled in from reference TRBV14 and TRBJ1-3): EAGVTQFPSHSVIEKGQTVTLRCDPISGHDNLYWYRRVMGKEIKFLLHFVKESKQDESGMPNNRFLAERTGGTYSTLKVQPAELEDSGVYFCASSQGLFGNTIYFGEGSWLTVV.

This clone showed up just a few times. The rearrangement links TRBV29-1 to TRBJ2-3, with D possibly matching TRBD2 (5 bases). Germline lookup yields CDR1 SQVTM and CDR2 ANQGSEA. Deletions cut 8 bases from V and 6 bases from J, with 18 bases between. The CDR3 contains 13 residues. The CDR3 sequence: CSHSSAKRDTQYF. The CDR3 bases are TGCAGCCATAGTAGCGCCAAACGGGATACGCAGTATTTT.

The V gene is TRBV10-2, the J gene TRBJ1-2; the D is unclear. Germline V gene lookup returns CDR1 WSHSY and CDR2 SAAADI. The CDR3 contains 12 residues. The V end lost 2 bases, the J end lost 5 bases, and 6 bases lay between the germline ends. CDR3 nucleotide sequence: TGCGCCAGCAGTGAGAACGGGTATGGCTACACCTTC. This codes for CASSENGYGYTF.

The chain is built from TRBV5-1 and TRBJ1-2, with D tentatively TRBD1 (6 bases). This CDR3 has 14 residues. Between the trimmed V and J ends, which lost 0 bases and 8 bases, there was a span of 14 bases. Germline CDR1 is SGHRS and CDR2 is YFSETQ. The CDR3: CASSLAQGLEGYTF. CDR3 nucleotide sequence: TGCGCCAGCAGCTTGGCCCAGGGGCTGGAGGGCTACACCTTC.

The chain links TRBV2 to TRBJ1-5; D gene uncertain. Germline CDR1 reads SNHLY; CDR2 reads FYNNEI. V was pared by 2 bases and J by 0 bases, with 8 bases between. This CDR3 spans 15 amino acids. CDR3 sequence: CASSEQMHSNQPQHF. CDR3 DNA sequence: TGTGCCAGCAGTGAACAGATGCATAGCAATCAGCCCCAGCATTTT.

The chain is built from TRBV9 and TRBJ1-1; D ambiguous. The CDR3 is 12 amino acids. The V gene lost 0 bases and the J gene lost 8 bases, with 8 bases spanning the gap. Germline V gives CDR1 SGDLS, CDR2 YYNGEE. CDR3 nucleotide sequence: TGTGCCAGCAGCGTAGGAGGAGGGGAAGCTTTCTTT. Protein: CASSVGGGEAFF.

The chain joins TRBV7-3 to TRBJ1-1, with D maybe TRBD1 (6 bases). The CDR3 totals 14 residues. Trimming stripped 5 bases from V and 5 bases from J, with 15 bases between. Germline assignment: CDR1 SGHTA and CDR2 FQGTGA. CDR3 coding DNA: TGTGCCAGCAGCCTACAGGGTGGGATGACTGAAGCTTTCTTT. This translates into CASSLQGGMTEAFF.

This chain links TRBV12-5 with TRBJ2-1; D unresolved. Germline values: CDR1 LGHNT, CDR2 FRNRAP. The V end was cut by 4 bases, the J end by 15 bases, with 13 bases between. CDR3 length: 11 residues. The CDR3 sequence is CASGSYFESFF. As DNA, the CDR3 is TGTGCTAGTGGTTCCTACTTCGAGTCGTTCTTC.

About this clone: The junction differs from germline at one of its ends, possibly a read error. The chain links TRBV7-7 to TRBJ2-5, with TRBD2 identical over 7 bases. The CDR3 sequence is 12 residues long. CDR1 and CDR2 from the germline V gene are SSHAT and FNYEAQ (reference sequence). The chain's CDR3 is CASSLPRGAQYF. The DNA for the CDR3 is TGTGCTAGCAGCTTACCACGGGGGGCCCAGTACTTC.

This clone was picked up a small number of times. J is TRBJ2-2 and V is TRBV27; TRBD1 is a possible D gene (6 bases). The CDR3 runs 15 residues. Germline assignment: CDR1 MNHEY and CDR2 SMNVEV (reference sequence). Trimming took 3 bases from V and 0 from J, leaving 8 bases between them. The CDR3 protein is CASSFGTTNTGELFF. The CDR3 DNA follows: TGTGCCAGCAGTTTCGGGACAACGAACACCGGGGAGCTGTTTTTT.

V and J are TRBV6-5 and TRBJ1-1; possibly TRBD1 for D (5 bases). V lost 9 bases and J lost 3, with 17 bases in between. CDR1 and CDR2 (germline): MNHEY, SVGAGI. CDR3 length: 14 amino acids. The CDR3 here is CASLIGGTDTEAFF. CDR3 bases: TGTGCCAGTTTGATAGGAGGGACGGACACTGAAGCTTTCTTT.

V gene TRBV12-3 or TRBV12-4 combines with J gene TRBJ1-1; no clear D. This CDR3 has 13 residues. V was pared by 6 bases and J by 3 bases, with 11 bases between. CDR3 amino acids: CASRNAGYTEAFF. CDR3 DNA sequence: TGTGCCAGCAGAAACGCAGGATACACTGAAGCTTTCTTT.

Here the CDR3 DNA reads TGTGCCAGCAGCGTAGTCGATCGGGCAGGGTCCCATGAGCAGTTCTTC. Its protein product is CASSVVDRAGSHEQFF. The chain uses TRBV9 and TRBJ2-1, with D perhaps matching TRBD1 (5 bases). The germline V gene has CDR1 SGDLS and CDR2 YYNGEE. V lost 0 bases and J lost 8, with 18 bases in between. The CDR3 is 16 amino acids. The whole variable domain, remainder taken from reference TRBV9 and TRBJ2-1, is DSGVTQTPKHLITATGQRVTLRCSPRSGDLSVYWYQQSLDQGLQFLIQYYNGEERAKGNILERFSAQQFPDLHSELNLSSLELGDSALYFCASSVVDRAGSHEQFFGPGTRLTVL.

This chain joins TRBV3-1 (or the pseudogene TRBV3-2) and TRBJ1-5; possibly TRBD1 for D (5 bases). The CDR3 is 13 residues long. Trimming stripped 4 bases from V and 6 bases from J, with 10 bases between. Per the germline V gene, CDR1 is LGHDT and CDR2 is YNNKEL (reference sequence). The CDR3 nucleotides read TGTGCCAGCAGCCTTGGGGGGGGTCAGCCCCAGCATTTT. Its translation is CASSLGGGQPQHF.

This clone is a singleton in its sample. In nucleotides, the CDR3 is TGCAGTGCTAGTCTGGGGCTGACGCAGTATTTT. Its translation: CSASLGLTQYF. The rearrangement uses TRBV20-1 and TRBJ2-3; perhaps TRBD1 as D (5 bases). The V end was cut by 3 bases, the J end by 9 bases, with 10 bases between. The V gene's germline CDR1 is DFQATT and CDR2 SNEGSKA (reference sequence). The CDR3 has 11 residues.

The J gene is TRBJ1-1, the V gene TRBV5-1, with D perhaps matching TRBD1 (6 bases). Between the trimmed V and J ends, which lost 0 bases and 7 bases, there was a span of 10 bases. CDR3 length: 13 residues. Germline V gene data show CDR1 as SGHRS and CDR2 as YFSETQ. The CDR3, as DNA: TGCGCCAGCAGCTTGGCGGTCAGGGGTGAAGCTTTCTTT. It codes for CASSLAVRGEAFF.

The V and J genes are TRBV19 and TRBJ1-6, with a tentative D call TRBD1 (5 bases). Germline V CDR1 and CDR2: LNHDA, SQIVND (reference sequence). V was clipped by 3 bases and J by 7 bases, with 10 bases between them. The CDR3 extends over 14 amino acids. The CDR3 loop is CASSIWGSNSPLHF. The CDR3 DNA reads as TGTGCCAGTAGTATTTGGGGCTCGAATTCACCCCTCCACTTT.

The chain recombines TRBV19 with TRBJ2-7, with 9 positions matching TRBD2. There are 17 residues in the CDR3. Germline V gene data show CDR1 as LNHDA and CDR2 as SQIVND (reference sequence). J gave up 2 bases and V 4 bases, and 12 bases lay outside the gene matches. The CDR3 DNA reads TGTGCCAGTAGTACTCGGCGGGGGGGCCTTTCTGCCTACGAGCAGTACTTC. Translating it yields CASSTRRGGLSAYEQYF.

The chain combines TRBV18 with TRBJ2-1, with 9 bases identical to TRBD2. CDR1 is KGHSH, CDR2 LQKENI, per germline. V dropped 3 bases and J dropped 6; count of bases not matched to a gene: 9. The CDR3 runs to 16 residues. The CDR3 spells CASSPPKAGGLNEQFF. The CDR3 DNA reads as TGTGCCAGCTCACCCCCCAAGGCGGGGGGGCTCAATGAGCAGTTCTTC.

This clone was seen more than once but under ten times. The chain joins TRBV7-8 to TRBJ2-5, with a tentative D call TRBD1 (6 bases). The ends were cut back, 0 bases at V and 5 bases at J, with 10 bases in the middle. Germline lookup yields CDR1 SGHVS and CDR2 FQNEAQ. This CDR3 spans 14 amino acids. Written as DNA, the CDR3 is TGTGCCAGCAGCTTAGCGGGGGCGAGGGAGACCCAGTACTTC. Protein sequence: CASSLAGARETQYF.

The rearrangement links TRBV5-6 to TRBJ2-3; D unresolved. V lost 5 bases, J lost 0 bases, and 10 bases lay in between. The CDR3 extends over 14 amino acids. Germline V gene lookup returns CDR1 SGHDT and CDR2 YYEEEE. The CDR3 DNA follows: TGTGCCAGCAGTGCCGGGTCTAGCACAGATACGCAGTATTTT. Protein: CASSAGSSTDTQYF.

The chain links TRBV3-1 (or the pseudogene TRBV3-2) to TRBJ2-3; 10 positions agree with TRBD2. The CDR3 is 19 residues long. Trimming took 3 bases from V and 0 from J; bases not matched to a gene: 12. Germline lookup yields CDR1 LGHDT and CDR2 YNNKEL (reference sequence). The CDR3 nucleotides read TGTGCCAGCAGCCACCCCGCACTAGCGGGGTCCTCAAGCACAGATACGCAGTATTTT. Amino acids: CASSHPALAGSSSTDTQYF.